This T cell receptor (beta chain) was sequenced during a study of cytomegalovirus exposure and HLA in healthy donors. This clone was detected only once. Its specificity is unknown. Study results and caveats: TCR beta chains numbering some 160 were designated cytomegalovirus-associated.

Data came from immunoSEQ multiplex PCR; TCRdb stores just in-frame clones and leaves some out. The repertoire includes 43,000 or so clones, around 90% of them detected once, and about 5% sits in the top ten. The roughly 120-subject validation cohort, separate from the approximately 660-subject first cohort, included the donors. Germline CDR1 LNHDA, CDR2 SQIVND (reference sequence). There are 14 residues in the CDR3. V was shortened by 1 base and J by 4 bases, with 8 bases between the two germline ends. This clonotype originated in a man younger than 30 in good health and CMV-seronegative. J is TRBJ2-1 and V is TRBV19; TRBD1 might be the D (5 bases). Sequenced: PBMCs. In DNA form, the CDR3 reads TGTGCCAGTAGTATAGGGGGCGTTTACAATGAGCAGTTCTTC. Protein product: CASSIGGVYNEQFF.